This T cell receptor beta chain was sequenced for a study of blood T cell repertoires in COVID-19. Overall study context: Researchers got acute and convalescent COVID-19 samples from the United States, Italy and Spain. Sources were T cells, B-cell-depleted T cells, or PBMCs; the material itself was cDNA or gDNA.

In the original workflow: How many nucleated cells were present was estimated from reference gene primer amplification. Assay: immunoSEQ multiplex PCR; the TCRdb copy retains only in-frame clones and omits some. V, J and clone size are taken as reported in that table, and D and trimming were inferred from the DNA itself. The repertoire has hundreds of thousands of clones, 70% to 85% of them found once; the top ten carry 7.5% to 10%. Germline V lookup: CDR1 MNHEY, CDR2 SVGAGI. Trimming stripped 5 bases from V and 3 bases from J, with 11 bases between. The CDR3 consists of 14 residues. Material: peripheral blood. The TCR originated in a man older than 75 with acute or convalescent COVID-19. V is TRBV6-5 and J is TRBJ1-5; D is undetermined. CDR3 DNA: TGTGCCAGCAGTCGTGACAATAACAATCAGCCCCAGCATTTT. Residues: CASSRDNNNQPQHF.